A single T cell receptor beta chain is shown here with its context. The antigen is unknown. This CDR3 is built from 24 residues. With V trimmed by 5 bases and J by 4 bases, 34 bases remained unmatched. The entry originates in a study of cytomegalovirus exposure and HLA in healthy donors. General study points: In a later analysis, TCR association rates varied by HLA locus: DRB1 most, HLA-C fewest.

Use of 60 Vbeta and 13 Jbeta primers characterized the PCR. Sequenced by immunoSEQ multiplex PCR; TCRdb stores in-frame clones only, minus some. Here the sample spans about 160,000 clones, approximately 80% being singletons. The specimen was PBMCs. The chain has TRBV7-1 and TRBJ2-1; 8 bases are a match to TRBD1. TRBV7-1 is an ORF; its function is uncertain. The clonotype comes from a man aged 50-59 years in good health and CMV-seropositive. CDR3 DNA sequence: TGTGCCAGCAGCGCAGGGACAGGCGAACGGCTTCCAGAGGAGGCCGTCGTGTATTACAATGAGCAGTTCTTC. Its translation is CASSAGTGERLPEEAVVYYNEQFF.